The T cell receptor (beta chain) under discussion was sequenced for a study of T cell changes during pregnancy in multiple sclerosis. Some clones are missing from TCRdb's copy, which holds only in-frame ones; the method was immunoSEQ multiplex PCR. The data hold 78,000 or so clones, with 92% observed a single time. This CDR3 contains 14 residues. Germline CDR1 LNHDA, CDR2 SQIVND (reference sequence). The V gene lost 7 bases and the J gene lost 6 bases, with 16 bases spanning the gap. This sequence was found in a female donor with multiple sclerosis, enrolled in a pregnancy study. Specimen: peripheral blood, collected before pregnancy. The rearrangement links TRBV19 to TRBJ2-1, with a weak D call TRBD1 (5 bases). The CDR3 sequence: CASTGQGVSNEQFF. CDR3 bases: TGTGCCAGTACCGGGCAGGGCGTGAGCAATGAGCAGTTCTTC.